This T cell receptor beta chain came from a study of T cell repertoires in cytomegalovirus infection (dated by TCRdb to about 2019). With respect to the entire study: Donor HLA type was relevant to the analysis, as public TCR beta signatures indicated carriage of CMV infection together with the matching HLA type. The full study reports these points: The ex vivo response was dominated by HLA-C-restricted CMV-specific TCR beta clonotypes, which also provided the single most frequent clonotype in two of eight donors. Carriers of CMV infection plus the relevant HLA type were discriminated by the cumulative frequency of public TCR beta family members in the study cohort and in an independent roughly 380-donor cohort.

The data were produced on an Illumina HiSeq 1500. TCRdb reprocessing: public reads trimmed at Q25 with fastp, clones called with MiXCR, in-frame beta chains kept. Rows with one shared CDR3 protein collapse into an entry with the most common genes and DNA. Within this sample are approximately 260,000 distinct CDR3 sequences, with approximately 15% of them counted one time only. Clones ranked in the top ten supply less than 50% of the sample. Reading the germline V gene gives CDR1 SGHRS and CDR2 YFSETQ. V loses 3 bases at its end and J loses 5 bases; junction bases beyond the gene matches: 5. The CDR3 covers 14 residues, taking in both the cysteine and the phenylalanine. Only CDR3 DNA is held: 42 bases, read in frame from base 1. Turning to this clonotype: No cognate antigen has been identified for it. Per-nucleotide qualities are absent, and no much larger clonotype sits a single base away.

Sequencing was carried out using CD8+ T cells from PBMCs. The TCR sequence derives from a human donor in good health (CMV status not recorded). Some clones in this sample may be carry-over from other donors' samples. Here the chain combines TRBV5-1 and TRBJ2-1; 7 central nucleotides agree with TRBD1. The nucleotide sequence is TGCGCCAGCAGCTGGGGGCAGGGGGACAATGAGCAGTTCTTC. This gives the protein CASSWGQGDNEQFF.